The sequence of this T cell receptor beta chain was determined in a study of CD4+ T cells in melanoma. Study results and caveats: Reportedly, melanoma neoantigen-specific CD4+ T cells showed varied differentiation states. CD8+ T cell, macrophage and B cell function reportedly correlated with neoantigen-specific CD4+ T cells.

On this clone: Its target is unknown.

Profiling relied on immunoSEQ multiplex PCR, and the TCRdb table lists in-frame clones only, not all of them. This table holds about 55,000 clones, 60% to 80% found once. CDR1 is SEHNR, CDR2 FQNEAQ, per germline (reference sequence). The CDR3 totals 15 residues. With V trimmed by 2 bases and J by 10 bases, 7 bases remained unmatched. This sequence originates from a human donor with melanoma. V and J are TRBV7-9 and TRBJ1-6, with 8 bases fitting TRBD1. Input material: tumor tissue. CDR3 in DNA: TGTGCCAGCAGCTTAACGGGGACAGGCGGGTCACCCCTCCACTTT. It is translated as CASSLTGTGGSPLHF.